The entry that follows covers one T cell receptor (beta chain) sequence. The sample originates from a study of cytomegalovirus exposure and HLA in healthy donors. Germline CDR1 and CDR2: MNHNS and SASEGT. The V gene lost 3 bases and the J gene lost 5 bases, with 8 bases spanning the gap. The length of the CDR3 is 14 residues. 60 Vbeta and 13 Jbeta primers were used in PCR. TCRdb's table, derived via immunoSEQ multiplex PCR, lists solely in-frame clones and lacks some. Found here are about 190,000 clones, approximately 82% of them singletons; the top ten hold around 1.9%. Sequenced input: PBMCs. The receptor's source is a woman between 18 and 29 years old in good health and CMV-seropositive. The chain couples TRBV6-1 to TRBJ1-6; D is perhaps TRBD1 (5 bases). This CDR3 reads CASSDGTDNSPLHF. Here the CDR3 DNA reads TGTGCCAGCAGTGACGGGACTGATAATTCACCCCTCCACTTT.